This entry concerns a single T cell receptor (beta chain). Its antigen is currently unknown. CDR1 and CDR2 from the germline V gene are SGDLS and YYNGEE. Trimming cost V 0 bases and J 5 bases; bases outside gene matches: 10. This CDR3 is 17 amino acids long. The source of the sample is a study of brain T cells in children with intractable seizures. Whole-study results and caveats: Patients' HCMV serostatus was unknown; virus specificity rests on CDR3 similarity alone.

The method was immunoSEQ multiplex PCR; TCRdb's version includes in-frame clones alone and lacks a portion of them. The data show about 76,000 clones, just over 90% seen once. This specimen was peripheral blood, taken at surgery. The chain uses TRBV9 and TRBJ2-2; 7 bases match TRBD1. This receptor was taken from a boy less than two years old with tuberous sclerosis and intractable seizures. CDR3 in amino acids: CASSVATDRYTTGELFF. DNA for the CDR3: TGTGCCAGCAGCGTAGCTACGGACAGGTATACTACCGGGGAGCTGTTTTTT. Supplemented by reference TRBV9 and TRBJ2-2, the full variable domain reads DSGVTQTPKHLITATGQRVTLRCSPRSGDLSVYWYQQSLDQGLQFLIQYYNGEERAKGNILERFSAQQFPDLHSELNLSSLELGDSALYFCASSVATDRYTTGELFFGEGSRLTVL.